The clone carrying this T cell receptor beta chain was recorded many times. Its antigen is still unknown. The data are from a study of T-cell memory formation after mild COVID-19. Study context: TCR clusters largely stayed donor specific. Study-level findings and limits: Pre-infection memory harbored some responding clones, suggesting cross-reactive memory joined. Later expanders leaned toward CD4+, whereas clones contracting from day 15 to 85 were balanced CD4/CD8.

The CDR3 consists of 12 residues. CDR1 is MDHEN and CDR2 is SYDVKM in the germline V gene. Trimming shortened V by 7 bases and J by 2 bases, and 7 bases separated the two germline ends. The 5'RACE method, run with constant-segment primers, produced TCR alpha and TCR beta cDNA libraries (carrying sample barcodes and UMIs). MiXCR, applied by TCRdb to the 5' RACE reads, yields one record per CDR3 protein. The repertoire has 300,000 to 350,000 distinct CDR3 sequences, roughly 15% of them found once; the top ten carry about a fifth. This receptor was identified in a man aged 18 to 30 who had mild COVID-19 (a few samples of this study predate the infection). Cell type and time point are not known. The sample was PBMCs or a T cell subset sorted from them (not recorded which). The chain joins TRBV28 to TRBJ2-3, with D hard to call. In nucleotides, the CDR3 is TGTGCCAGCACCAGCTTCACAGATACGCAGTATTTT. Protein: CASTSFTDTQYF. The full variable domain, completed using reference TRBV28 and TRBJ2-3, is DVKVTQSSRYLVKRTGEKVFLECVQDMDHENMFWYRQDPGLGLRLIYFSYDVKMKEKGDIPEGYSVSREKKERFSLILESASTNQTSMYLCASTSFTDTQYFGPGTRLTVL.